Below, 5 T cell receptor beta chains from the same sample are listed, as sequenced in a study of T cell responses to AZD1222 COVID-19 vaccine. The method was immunoSEQ multiplex PCR; TCRdb's version includes in-frame clones alone and lacks a portion of them. The table records under 150,000 clones, 93% of them present only once. Here the sequenced sample was peripheral blood, taken on day 0 of AZD1222 vaccination. These receptors all come from an adult in good health.

This clone was recorded only once. The V gene is TRBV15, the J gene TRBJ1-1; D call uncertain. Germline V lookup: CDR1 LNHNV, CDR2 YYDKDF (reference sequence). The ends were cut back, 8 bases at V and 4 bases at J, with 14 bases in the middle. This CDR3 region has 13 residues. CDR3 nucleotides: TGTGCCACCGACGTAAGCGGGAGCACTGAAGCTTTCTTT. Translated, it gives CATDVSGSTEAFF.

This chain joins TRBV9 and TRBJ1-1; TRBD1 agrees at 8 bases. Germline CDR1 and CDR2: SGDLS and YYNGEE. J was trimmed by 8 bases and V by 0 bases; bases with no gene match: 9. The CDR3 sequence is 15 residues long. DNA for the CDR3: TGTGCCAGCAGCGTAGATTACCCCGACAGGGGCGAAGCTTTCTTT. Protein: CASSVDYPDRGEAFF. The whole variable domain, remainder taken from reference TRBV9 and TRBJ1-1, is DSGVTQTPKHLITATGQRVTLRCSPRSGDLSVYWYQQSLDQGLQFLIQYYNGEERAKGNILERFSAQQFPDLHSELNLSSLELGDSALYFCASSVDYPDRGEAFFGQGTRLTVV.

The chain employs TRBV6-5 and TRBJ1-2, with TRBD1 matching over 7 bases. Germline V gene lookup returns CDR1 MNHEY and CDR2 SVGAGI. The ends lost 5 bases at V and 6 bases at J; junction bases unmatched: 3. There are 12 residues in the CDR3. CDR3 protein: CASSIGQDGYTF. In nucleotides, the CDR3 is TGTGCCAGCAGTATCGGACAGGATGGCTACACCTTC.

The chain couples TRBV10-3 to TRBJ2-1; 11 bases map to TRBD2. V shed 3 bases and J 10 bases; nucleotides not matched to a gene: 5. CDR3 length: 14 residues. Germline loops: CDR1 ENHRY, CDR2 SYGVKD. The CDR3: CAISDLAGGLEQFF. The CDR3 DNA sequence: TGTGCCATCAGTGATCTAGCGGGAGGATTAGAGCAGTTCTTC.

This sequence joins TRBV6-5 and TRBJ2-7; D is unresolved. The CDR3 is 10 residues long. The germline CDR1 and CDR2 sequences are MNHEY and SVGAGI. Deletions cut 6 bases from V and 6 bases from J, with 6 bases between. The CDR3 loop is CASSLGEQYF. DNA of the CDR3: TGTGCCAGCAGCCTGGGCGAGCAGTACTTC.